The 5 T cell receptor beta chains reported below all come from one sample, sequenced in a study of Ad26.COV2.S vaccination and SARS-CoV-2 variants (dated by TCRdb to the early 2020s). The protocol used for the library was the immunoSEQ multiplex PCR assay. Held by TCRdb, this immuneACCESS table contains in-frame sequences only and omits some clones. Under half of the omission traces to an unresolved V gene where checked; the cause of the rest is unknown. For this sample there are over 200,000 clones; 88% appear just once. The ten largest account for around a tenth of the sample. The treatment or condition label for this specimen denotes: roughly 18 received Ad26.COV2.S at low or high dose, single or two shots; roughly 5 received placebo; per-sample allocation not given. Repertoires of vaccine and placebo recipients were sequenced from samples taken on day 63 after the first injection. The sequencing used peripheral blood, collected in a trial of Ad26.COV2.S vaccine versus placebo. The source is a person aged 18-65 years who received the Ad26.COV2.S COVID-19 vaccine or a placebo.

This clone was seen once. V and J are TRBV19 and TRBJ1-5, with 7 nucleotides matching TRBD1. This CDR3 is built from 17 residues. V shed 6 bases, J shed 0 bases, and the junction held 11 bases outside the gene matches. CDR1 and CDR2 from the germline V gene are LNHDA and SQIVND (reference sequence). The CDR3 protein is CASSRDRERFSNQPQHF. For the CDR3, the DNA is TGTGCCAGTAGCCGAGACAGGGAAAGATTTAGCAATCAGCCCCAGCATTTT.

V gene TRBV18 combines with J gene TRBJ2-7; TRBD2 matches 7 bases. The trim removed 3 bases at V and 9 bases at J, leaving 8 bases unmatched. The CDR3 has 13 amino acids. Germline CDR1 reads KGHSH; CDR2 reads LQKENI. The DNA of the CDR3 is TGTGCCAGCTCACCCGGACTAGTGCCTGGGCAGTACTTC. Its translation is CASSPGLVPGQYF.

As to this clone: One end of the junction is discordant with germline, which a read error may explain. This chain connects TRBV20-1 to TRBJ1-2; D not certain. CDR1 is DFQATT and CDR2 is SNEGSKA in the germline V gene (reference sequence). This CDR3 is built from 9 residues. DNA of the CDR3: TGCAGTGCTAGAGGGGCGGGCAGTTTC. Residues: CSARGAGSF.

Here the CDR3 DNA reads TGTGCCAGCAGCCAGGAGGCCGGGGAGCTGTTTTTT. Its translation: CASSQEAGELFF. This chain joins TRBV7-3 and TRBJ2-2, with D tentatively TRBD2 (5 bases). Trimming took 5 bases from V and 6 from J, leaving 7 bases between them. CDR3 length equals 12 residues. Per the germline V gene, CDR1 is SGHTA and CDR2 is FQGTGA.

This clone was counted once. The gene calls are TRBV30 and TRBJ1-5; 12 bases match TRBD1. Germline V gene data show CDR1 as GTSNPN and CDR2 as SVGIG (reference sequence). Trimming at V came to 2 bases and at J to 4 bases, leaving 12 bases not matched to a gene. This CDR3 has 18 residues. The CDR3 sequence is CAWSKRDRGQRGNQPQHF. The CDR3 nucleotides are TGTGCCTGGAGTAAAAGGGACAGGGGGCAAAGGGGTAATCAGCCCCAGCATTTT.